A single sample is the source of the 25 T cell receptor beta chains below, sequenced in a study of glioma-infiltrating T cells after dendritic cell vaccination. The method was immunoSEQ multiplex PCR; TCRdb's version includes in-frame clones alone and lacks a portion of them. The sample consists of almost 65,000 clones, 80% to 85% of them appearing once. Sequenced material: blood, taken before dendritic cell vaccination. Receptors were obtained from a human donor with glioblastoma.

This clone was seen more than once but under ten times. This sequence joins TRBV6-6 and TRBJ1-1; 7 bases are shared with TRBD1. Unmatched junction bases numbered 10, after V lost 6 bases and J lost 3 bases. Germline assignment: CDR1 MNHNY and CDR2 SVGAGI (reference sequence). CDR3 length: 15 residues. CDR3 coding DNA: TGTGCCAGCAGCAATCGGGGGCAGGGGGACACTGAAGCTTTCTTT. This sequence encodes CASSNRGQGDTEAFF.

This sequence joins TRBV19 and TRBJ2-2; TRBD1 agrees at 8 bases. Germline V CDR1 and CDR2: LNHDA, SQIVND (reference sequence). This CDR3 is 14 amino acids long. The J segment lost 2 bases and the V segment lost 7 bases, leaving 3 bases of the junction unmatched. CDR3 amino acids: CASKGQVNTGELFF. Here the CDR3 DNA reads TGTGCCAGTAAGGGACAGGTTAACACCGGGGAGCTGTTTTTT. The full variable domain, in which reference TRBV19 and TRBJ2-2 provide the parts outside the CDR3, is DGGITQSPKYLFRKEGQNVTLSCEQNLNHDAMYWYRQDPGQGLRLIYYSQIVNDFQKGDIAEGYSVSREKKESFPLTVTSAQKNPTAFYLCASKGQVNTGELFFGEGSRLTVL.

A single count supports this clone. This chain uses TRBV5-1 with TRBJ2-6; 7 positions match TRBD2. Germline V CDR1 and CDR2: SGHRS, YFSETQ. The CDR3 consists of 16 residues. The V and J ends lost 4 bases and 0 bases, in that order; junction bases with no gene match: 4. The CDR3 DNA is TGCGCCAGCAGCCGGGAGGTAGTCTCTGGGGCCAACGTCCTGACTTTC. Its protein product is CASSREVVSGANVLTF.

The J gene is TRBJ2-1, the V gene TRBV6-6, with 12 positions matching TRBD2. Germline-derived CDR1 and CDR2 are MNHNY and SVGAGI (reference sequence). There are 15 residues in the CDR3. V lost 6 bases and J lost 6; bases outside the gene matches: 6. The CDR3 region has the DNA TGTGCCAGCAGATCTAGCGGGGGGGCCCCCAATGAGCAGTTCTTC. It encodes CASRSSGGAPNEQFF.

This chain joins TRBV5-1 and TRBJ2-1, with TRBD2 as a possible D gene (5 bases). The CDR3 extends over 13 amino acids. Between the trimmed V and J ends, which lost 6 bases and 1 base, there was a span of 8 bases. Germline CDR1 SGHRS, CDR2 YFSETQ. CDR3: CASTSGSYNEQFF. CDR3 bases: TGCGCCAGCACCTCGGGGTCCTACAATGAGCAGTTCTTC.

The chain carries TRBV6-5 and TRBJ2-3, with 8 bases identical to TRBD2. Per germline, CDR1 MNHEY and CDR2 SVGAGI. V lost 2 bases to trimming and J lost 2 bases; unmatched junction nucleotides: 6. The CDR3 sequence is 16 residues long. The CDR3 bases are TGTGCCAGCAGTTACACCAGCGGGGGTTTCACAGATACGCAGTATTTT. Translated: CASSYTSGGFTDTQYF.

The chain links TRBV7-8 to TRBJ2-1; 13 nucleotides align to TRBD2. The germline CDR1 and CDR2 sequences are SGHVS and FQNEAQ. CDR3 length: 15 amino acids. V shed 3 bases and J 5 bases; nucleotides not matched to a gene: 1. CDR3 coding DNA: TGTGCCAGCAGCTTCACTAGCGGGGGGGACAATGAGCAGTTCTTC. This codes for CASSFTSGGDNEQFF.

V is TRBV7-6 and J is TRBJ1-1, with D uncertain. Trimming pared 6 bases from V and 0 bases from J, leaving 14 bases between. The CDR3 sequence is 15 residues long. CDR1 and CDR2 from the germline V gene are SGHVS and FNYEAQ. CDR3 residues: CASSLGRQMNTEAFF. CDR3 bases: TGTGCCAGCAGTCTAGGGAGGCAGATGAACACTGAAGCTTTCTTT.

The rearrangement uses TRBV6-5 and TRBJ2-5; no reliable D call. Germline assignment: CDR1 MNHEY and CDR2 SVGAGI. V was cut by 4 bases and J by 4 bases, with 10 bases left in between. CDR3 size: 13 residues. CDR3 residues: CASSLRILETQYF. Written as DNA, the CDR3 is TGTGCCAGCAGTTTGCGAATCCTAGAGACCCAGTACTTC.

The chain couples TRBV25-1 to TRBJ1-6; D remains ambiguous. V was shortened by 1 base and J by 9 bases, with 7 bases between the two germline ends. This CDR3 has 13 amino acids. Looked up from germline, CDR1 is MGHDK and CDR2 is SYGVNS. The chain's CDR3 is CASSELRSSPLHF. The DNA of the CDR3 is TGTGCCAGCAGTGAATTGAGAAGTTCACCCCTCCACTTT.

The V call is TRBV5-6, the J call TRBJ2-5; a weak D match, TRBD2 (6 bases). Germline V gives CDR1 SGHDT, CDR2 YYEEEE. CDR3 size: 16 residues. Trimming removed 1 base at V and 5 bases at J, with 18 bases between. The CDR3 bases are TGTGCCAGCAGCTTGCGGGGCGGGGCGTTCGGGGAGACCCAGTACTTC. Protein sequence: CASSLRGGAFGETQYF.

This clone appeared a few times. The CDR3 protein is CASSQIQGKALFF. CDR3 in DNA: TGCGCCAGCAGCCAAATACAGGGGAAGGCACTGTTTTTT. This chain connects TRBV4-1 to TRBJ1-4; 7 bases fit TRBD1. Germline CDR1 MGHRA, CDR2 YSYEKL. This CDR3 contains 13 residues. V shed 2 bases, J shed 13 bases, and the junction held 7 bases outside the gene matches.

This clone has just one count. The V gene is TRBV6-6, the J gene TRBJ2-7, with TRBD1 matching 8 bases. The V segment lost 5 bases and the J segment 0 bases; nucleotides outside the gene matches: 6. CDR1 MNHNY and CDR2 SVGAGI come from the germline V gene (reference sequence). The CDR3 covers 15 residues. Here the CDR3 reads CASSPTGAGSYEQYF. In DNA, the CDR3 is TGTGCCAGCAGTCCGACAGGGGCAGGCTCCTACGAGCAGTACTTC.

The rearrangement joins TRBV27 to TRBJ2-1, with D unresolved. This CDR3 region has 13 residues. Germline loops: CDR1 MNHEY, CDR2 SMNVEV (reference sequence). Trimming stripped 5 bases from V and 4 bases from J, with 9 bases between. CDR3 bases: TGTGCCAGCAGTCAATCAGGTTACAATGAGCAGTTCTTC. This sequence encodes CASSQSGYNEQFF.

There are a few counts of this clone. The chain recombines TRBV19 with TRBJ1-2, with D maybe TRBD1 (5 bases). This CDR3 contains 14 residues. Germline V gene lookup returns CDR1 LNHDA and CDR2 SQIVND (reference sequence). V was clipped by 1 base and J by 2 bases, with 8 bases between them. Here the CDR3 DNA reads TGTGCCAGTAGTATAGGCGCAGGGAACTATGGCTACACCTTC. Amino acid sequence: CASSIGAGNYGYTF.

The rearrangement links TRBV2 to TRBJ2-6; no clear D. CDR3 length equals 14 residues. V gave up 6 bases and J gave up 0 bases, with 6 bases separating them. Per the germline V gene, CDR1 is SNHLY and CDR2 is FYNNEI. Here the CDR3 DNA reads TGTGCCAGCAGCCGTAGCTCTGGGGCCAACGTCCTGACTTTC. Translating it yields CASSRSSGANVLTF.

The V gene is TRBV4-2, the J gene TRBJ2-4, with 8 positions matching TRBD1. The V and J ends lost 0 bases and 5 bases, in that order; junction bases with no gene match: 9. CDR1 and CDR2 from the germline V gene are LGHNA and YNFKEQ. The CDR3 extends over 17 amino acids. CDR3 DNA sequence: TGTGCCAGCAGCCAAGATGTGGCAGGGGGCGGTGAAAACATTCAGTACTTC. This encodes CASSQDVAGGGENIQYF.

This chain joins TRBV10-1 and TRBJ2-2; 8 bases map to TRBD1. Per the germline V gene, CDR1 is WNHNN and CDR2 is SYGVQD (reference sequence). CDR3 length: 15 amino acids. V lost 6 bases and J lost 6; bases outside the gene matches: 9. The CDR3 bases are TGCGCCAGCAGGGAGGACAGGGAGAGAGCCGGGGAGCTGTTTTTT. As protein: CASREDRERAGELFF.

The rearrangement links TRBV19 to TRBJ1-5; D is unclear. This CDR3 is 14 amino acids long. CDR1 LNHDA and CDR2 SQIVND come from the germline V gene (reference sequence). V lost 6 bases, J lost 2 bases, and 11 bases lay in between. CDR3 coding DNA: TGTGCCAGTAGCACAAATTCCGGCAATCAGCCCCAGCATTTT. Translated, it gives CASSTNSGNQPQHF.

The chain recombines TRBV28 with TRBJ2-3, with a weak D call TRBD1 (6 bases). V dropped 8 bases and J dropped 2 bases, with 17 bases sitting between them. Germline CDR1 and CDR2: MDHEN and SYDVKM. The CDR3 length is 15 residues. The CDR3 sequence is CASAQATGLTDTQYF. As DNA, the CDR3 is TGTGCCAGCGCCCAAGCGACAGGCCTCACAGATACGCAGTATTTT.

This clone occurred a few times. CDR3: CASSSQGNTIYF. Here the CDR3 DNA reads TGTGCCAGCAGCTCACAGGGAAACACCATATATTTT. The chain carries TRBV11-2 and TRBJ1-3; D gene ambiguous. Trimming left V 4 bases short and J 4 bases short, with 5 bases between. CDR3 length: 12 residues. Germline CDR1 and CDR2: SGHAT and FQNNGV.

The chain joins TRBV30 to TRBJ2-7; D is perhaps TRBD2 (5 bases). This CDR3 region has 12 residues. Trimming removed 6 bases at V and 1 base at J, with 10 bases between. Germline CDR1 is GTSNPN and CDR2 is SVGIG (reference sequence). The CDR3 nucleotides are TGTGCCTGCAGTCGGGGTTCCTACGAGCAGTACTTC. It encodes CACSRGSYEQYF.

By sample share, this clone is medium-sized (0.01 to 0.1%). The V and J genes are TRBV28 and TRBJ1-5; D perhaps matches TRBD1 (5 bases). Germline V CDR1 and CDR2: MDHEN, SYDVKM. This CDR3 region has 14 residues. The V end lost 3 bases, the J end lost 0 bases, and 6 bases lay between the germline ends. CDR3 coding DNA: TGTGCCAGCAGTTTTGGGGCTAGCAATCAGCCCCAGCATTTT. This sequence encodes CASSFGASNQPQHF.

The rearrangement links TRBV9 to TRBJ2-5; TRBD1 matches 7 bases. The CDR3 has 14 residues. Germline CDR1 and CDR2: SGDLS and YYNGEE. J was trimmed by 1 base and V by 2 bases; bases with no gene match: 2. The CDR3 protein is CASSVGTAQETQYF. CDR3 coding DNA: TGTGCCAGCAGCGTGGGGACAGCCCAAGAGACCCAGTACTTC.

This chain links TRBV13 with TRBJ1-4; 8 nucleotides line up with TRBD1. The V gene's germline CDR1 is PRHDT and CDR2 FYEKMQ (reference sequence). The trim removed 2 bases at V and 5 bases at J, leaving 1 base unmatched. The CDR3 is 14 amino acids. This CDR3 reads CASSLRTGNEKLFF. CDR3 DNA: TGTGCCAGCAGCTTAAGGACAGGGAATGAAAAACTGTTTTTT.